Listed below are T cell receptor beta chains from one sample, sequenced in a study of cytotoxic CD8 clonotypes in ibrutinib-treated CLL. Sequencing used immunoSEQ multiplex PCR; TCRdb keeps in-frame clones, though not all of them. Of 60,000 to 65,000 clones listed, 45% to 60% were seen once; the top ten hold roughly 14%. The sample here was PBMCs, taken after 12 months of ibrutinib treatment. The receptors come from a human donor with chronic lymphocytic leukemia. Both conserved end residues are part of each CDR3. A D gene is named only where the DNA matches it firmly. Clone sizes are given selectively: once, few, many, or a class where the clone is expanded.

CDR3aa: CASSKGKVIGLFGTRPFLAQYF
CDR3nt: TGTGCCAGCAGCAAAGGGAAGGTTATCGGGCTTTTTGGGACTAGGCCCTTTTTGGCCCAGTACTTC
d_gene: -
j_gene: TRBJ2-5
abundance: once
v_gene: TRBV21-1

CDR3aa: CATMGQVESPLHF
CDR3nt: TGTGCCACCATGGGACAGGTAGAATCACCCCTCCACTTT
d_gene: TRBD1
j_gene: TRBJ1-6
abundance: -
v_gene: TRBV2

CDR3aa: CASSAGTSGNEQYF
CDR3nt: TGTGCCAGCAGTGCCGGGACTAGCGGGAACGAGCAGTACTTC
d_gene: TRBD2
j_gene: TRBJ2-7
abundance: -
v_gene: TRBV2

CDR3aa: CASSYGGMGSYEQYF
CDR3nt: TGTGCCAGCAGTTACGGGGGAATGGGATCCTACGAGCAGTACTTC
d_gene: -
j_gene: TRBJ2-7
abundance: many
v_gene: TRBV6-6

CDR3aa: CASSQEMIAGGSFRGAVF
CDR3nt: TGCGCCAGCAGCCAAGAGATGATAGCGGGAGGGAGCTTCCGGGGAGCTGTTTTT
d_gene: TRBD2
j_gene: TRBJ2-2
abundance: -
v_gene: TRBV4-1

CDR3aa: CASSQVPGTGVQPQHF
CDR3nt: TGCGCCAGCAGCCAAGTTCCCGGGACAGGGGTTCAGCCCCAGCATTTT
d_gene: TRBD1
j_gene: TRBJ1-5
abundance: -
v_gene: TRBV4-1

CDR3aa: CASSQSDWGPTGGDGAIQPQHF
CDR3nt: TGCGCCAGCAGTCAATCAGATTGGGGACCGACAGGGGGCGATGGGGCTATCCAGCCCCAGCATTTT
d_gene: TRBD1
j_gene: TRBJ1-5
abundance: once
v_gene: TRBV23-1

CDR3aa: CASSPRQGGGSPLHF
CDR3nt: TGTGCCAGCAGCCCGCGACAGGGAGGTGGTTCACCCCTCCACTTT
d_gene: TRBD1
j_gene: TRBJ1-6
abundance: -
v_gene: TRBV7-2

CDR3aa: CASSLTTNSPLHF
CDR3nt: TGTGCCAGCAGCTTAACTACCAATTCACCCCTCCACTTT
d_gene: -
j_gene: TRBJ1-6
abundance: once
v_gene: TRBV7-2

CDR3aa: CASSYDGDTQYF
CDR3nt: TGCGCCAGCAGCTATGACGGAGATACGCAGTATTTT
d_gene: -
j_gene: TRBJ2-3
abundance: -
v_gene: TRBV5-1

CDR3aa: CASSPWTGTISTGELFF
CDR3nt: TGTGCCAGCAGCCCCTGGACAGGGACTATCAGCACCGGGGAGCTGTTTTTT
d_gene: -
j_gene: TRBJ2-2
abundance: few
v_gene: TRBV9

CDR3aa: CASSLDLNYGYTF
CDR3nt: TGTGCCAGCAGTTTGGACCTCAACTATGGCTACACCTTC
d_gene: -
j_gene: TRBJ1-2
abundance: few
v_gene: TRBV28

CDR3aa: CASSLWGNSPYEQYF
CDR3nt: TGTGCCAGCAGTTTATGGGGGAACTCCCCCTACGAGCAGTACTTC
d_gene: -
j_gene: TRBJ2-7
abundance: many
v_gene: TRBV27

CDR3aa: CASSPTPGSRNTEAFF
CDR3nt: TGTGCCAGCAGCCCAACCCCCGGGAGCCGGAACACTGAAGCTTTCTTT
d_gene: -
j_gene: TRBJ1-1
abundance: few
v_gene: TRBV11-2

CDR3aa: CASSIQGARGNEQFF
CDR3nt: TGTGCCAGTAGTATCCAGGGGGCAAGAGGAAATGAGCAGTTCTTC
d_gene: TRBD1
j_gene: TRBJ2-1
abundance: -
v_gene: TRBV19

CDR3aa: CASSQTGTNGLFF
CDR3nt: TGTGCCAGCAGCCAAACCGGGACTAACGGACTGTTTTTT
d_gene: -
j_gene: TRBJ1-4
abundance: few
v_gene: TRBV14

CDR3aa: CATSRKTGTGRTETQYF
CDR3nt: TGTGCCACCAGCAGAAAAACCGGGACAGGGCGCACGGAGACCCAGTACTTC
d_gene: TRBD1
j_gene: TRBJ2-5
abundance: once
v_gene: TRBV15

CDR3aa: CASATRGGSGYTF
CDR3nt: TGTGCCAGTGCAACCCGGGGGGGGAGCGGCTACACCTTC
d_gene: -
j_gene: TRBJ1-2
abundance: -
v_gene: TRBV19

CDR3aa: CATRGGGNTEAFF
CDR3nt: TGTGCCACCAGAGGGGGGGGAAACACTGAAGCTTTCTTT
d_gene: -
j_gene: TRBJ1-1
abundance: -
v_gene: TRBV15

CDR3aa: CASSPPGGELFF
CDR3nt: TGTGCCAGCAGCCCACCAGGCGGGGAGCTGTTTTTT
d_gene: -
j_gene: TRBJ2-2
abundance: -
v_gene: TRBV5-4

CDR3aa: CASSRTGGWNEQFF
CDR3nt: TGTGCCAGCAGCAGGACAGGGGGGTGGAATGAGCAGTTCTTC
d_gene: TRBD1
j_gene: TRBJ2-1
abundance: -
v_gene: TRBV7-9

CDR3aa: CASTPSGTFNQPQHF
CDR3nt: TGTGCCAGCACTCCCAGCGGGACTTTCAATCAGCCCCAGCATTTT
d_gene: -
j_gene: TRBJ1-5
abundance: -
v_gene: TRBV28

CDR3aa: CASSASSGSWDTQYF
CDR3nt: TGTGCCAGCAGTGCTTCTAGCGGGAGCTGGGATACGCAGTATTTT
d_gene: TRBD2
j_gene: TRBJ2-3
abundance: -
v_gene: TRBV6-1

CDR3aa: CASSFRSTYEQYF
CDR3nt: TGTGCCAGCAGTTTCCGCAGTACCTACGAGCAGTACTTC
d_gene: -
j_gene: TRBJ2-7
abundance: -
v_gene: TRBV28

CDR3aa: CASSQAYLLAGGPRVTGELFF
CDR3nt: TGCGCCAGCAGCCAAGCCTACTTACTAGCGGGAGGGCCTAGGGTTACCGGGGAGCTGTTTTTT
d_gene: TRBD2
j_gene: TRBJ2-2
abundance: -
v_gene: TRBV4-1

CDR3aa: CASSHTPGHYGYTF
CDR3nt: TGTGCCAGCAGCCACACCCCAGGGCACTATGGCTACACCTTC
d_gene: -
j_gene: TRBJ1-2
abundance: -
v_gene: TRBV7-9

CDR3aa: CASSYSGRNTGELFF
CDR3nt: TGTGCCAGCAGTTACTCGGGCAGGAACACCGGGGAGCTGTTTTTT
d_gene: -
j_gene: TRBJ2-2
abundance: few
v_gene: TRBV6-5

CDR3aa: CASSLALVRTTEAFF
CDR3nt: TGCGCCAGCAGCTTGGCCCTTGTCAGGACCACTGAAGCTTTCTTT
d_gene: -
j_gene: TRBJ1-1
abundance: -
v_gene: TRBV5-1

CDR3aa: CASSPPTAEVDTQYF
CDR3nt: TGTGCCAGCTCACCACCGACGGCGGAGGTGGATACGCAGTATTTT
d_gene: -
j_gene: TRBJ2-3
abundance: -
v_gene: TRBV18

CDR3aa: CASSLGQGIGSEKLFF
CDR3nt: TGTGCCAGCAGCTTAGGACAGGGGATTGGGAGTGAAAAACTGTTTTTT
d_gene: TRBD1
j_gene: TRBJ1-4
abundance: -
v_gene: TRBV7-7

CDR3aa: CASSLGDRSEKLFF
CDR3nt: TGCGCCAGCAGCTTGGGAGACAGAAGTGAAAAACTGTTTTTT
d_gene: -
j_gene: TRBJ1-4
abundance: few
v_gene: TRBV5-1

CDR3aa: CASSDLTDTQYF
CDR3nt: TGTGCCAGCAGTGACCTCACAGATACGCAGTATTTT
d_gene: -
j_gene: TRBJ2-3
abundance: -
v_gene: TRBV6-4

CDR3aa: CASSLDSLNTEAFF
CDR3nt: TGTGCCAGCAGCTTGGACAGTCTCAACACTGAAGCTTTCTTT
d_gene: -
j_gene: TRBJ1-1
abundance: few
v_gene: TRBV5-6

CDR3aa: CASDSGTGVGGNEQFF
CDR3nt: TGTGCCAGCGACTCCGGGACAGGGGTTGGAGGCAATGAGCAGTTCTTC
d_gene: TRBD1
j_gene: TRBJ2-1
abundance: -
v_gene: TRBV25-1

CDR3aa: CASSFHLAGLSYEQYF
CDR3nt: TGTGCCAGCAGTTTCCACCTAGCGGGTCTCTCCTACGAGCAGTACTTC
d_gene: TRBD2
j_gene: TRBJ2-7
abundance: many
v_gene: TRBV28

CDR3aa: CASGPVDSYNEQFF
CDR3nt: TGTGCCAGCGGACCGGTGGACTCCTACAATGAGCAGTTCTTC
d_gene: -
j_gene: TRBJ2-1
abundance: few
v_gene: TRBV27

CDR3aa: CSVRAGGYQETQYF
CDR3nt: TGCAGCGTTAGGGCGGGGGGGTACCAAGAGACCCAGTACTTC
d_gene: TRBD2
j_gene: TRBJ2-5
abundance: -
v_gene: TRBV29-1

CDR3aa: CASGTFPTGELFF
CDR3nt: TGTGCCAGCGGGACATTTCCCACCGGGGAGCTGTTTTTT
d_gene: -
j_gene: TRBJ2-2
abundance: -
v_gene: TRBV2

CDR3aa: CASSPDPGLAGDVRRADNEQFF
CDR3nt: TGTGCCAGCAGCCCAGACCCAGGACTAGCGGGAGACGTTCGACGGGCGGACAATGAGCAGTTCTTC
d_gene: TRBD2
j_gene: TRBJ2-1
abundance: -
v_gene: TRBV4-2

CDR3aa: CASSYPALADTDTQYF
CDR3nt: TGTGCCAGCAGTTACCCTGCACTAGCGGACACAGATACGCAGTATTTT
d_gene: TRBD2
j_gene: TRBJ2-3
abundance: -
v_gene: TRBV6-6

CDR3aa: CASSSRLAVNTGELFF
CDR3nt: TGTGCCAGCAGCTCCAGACTAGCGGTGAACACCGGGGAGCTGTTTTTT
d_gene: TRBD2
j_gene: TRBJ2-2
abundance: few
v_gene: TRBV7-2

CDR3aa: CASSRAGKLFF
CDR3nt: TGTGCCAGCAGTCGGGCTGGGAAACTGTTTTTT
d_gene: -
j_gene: TRBJ1-4
abundance: few
v_gene: TRBV6-5